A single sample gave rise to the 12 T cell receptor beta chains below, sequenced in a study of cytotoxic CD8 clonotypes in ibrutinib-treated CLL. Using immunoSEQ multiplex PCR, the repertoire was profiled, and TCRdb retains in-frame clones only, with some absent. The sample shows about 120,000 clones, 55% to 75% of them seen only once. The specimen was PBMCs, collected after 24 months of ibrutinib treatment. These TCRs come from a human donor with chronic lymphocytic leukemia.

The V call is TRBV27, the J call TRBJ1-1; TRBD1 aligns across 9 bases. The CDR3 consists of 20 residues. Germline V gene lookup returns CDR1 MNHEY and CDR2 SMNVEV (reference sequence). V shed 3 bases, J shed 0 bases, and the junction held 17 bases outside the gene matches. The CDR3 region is CASSFDSRTWTGAMNTEAFF. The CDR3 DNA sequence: TGTGCCAGCAGTTTTGATTCCAGAACATGGACAGGGGCCATGAACACTGAAGCTTTCTTT.

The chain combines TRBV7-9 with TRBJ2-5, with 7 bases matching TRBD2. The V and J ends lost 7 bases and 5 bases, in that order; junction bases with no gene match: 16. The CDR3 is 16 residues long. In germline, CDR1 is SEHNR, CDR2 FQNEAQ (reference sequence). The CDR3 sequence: CASMRAGGGFRETQYF. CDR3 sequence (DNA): TGTGCCAGCATGAGGGCTGGCGGGGGTTTTCGGGAGACCCAGTACTTC.

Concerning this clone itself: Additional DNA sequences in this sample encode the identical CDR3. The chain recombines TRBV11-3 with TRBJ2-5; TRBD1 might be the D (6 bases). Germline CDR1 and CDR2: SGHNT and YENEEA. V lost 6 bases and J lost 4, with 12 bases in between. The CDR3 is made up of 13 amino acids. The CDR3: CASSLQGGETQYF. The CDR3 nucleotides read TGTGCCAGCAGTTTACAGGGCGGAGAGACCCAGTACTTC.

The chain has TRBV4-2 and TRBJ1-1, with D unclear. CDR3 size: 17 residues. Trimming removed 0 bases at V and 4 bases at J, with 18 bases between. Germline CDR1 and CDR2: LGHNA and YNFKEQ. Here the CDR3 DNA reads TGTGCCAGCAGCCAAGATCTGGTCCGGGCGGGTTTCACTGAAGCTTTCTTT. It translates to CASSQDLVRAGFTEAFF.

In nucleotides, the CDR3 is TGTGCCTGGAGTGTCGGGGACACAGATACGCAGTATTTT. As protein: CAWSVGDTDTQYF. The chain employs TRBV30 and TRBJ2-3, with D possibly TRBD2 on 5 matching bases. V was cut by 0 bases and J by 2 bases, with 6 bases left in between. In germline, CDR1 is GTSNPN, CDR2 SVGIG (reference sequence). The CDR3 sequence is 13 residues long.

CDR3: CASSVVTGGRTF. As DNA, the CDR3 is TGTGCCAGCAGCGTAGTGACAGGGGGCCGTACCTTC. The chain uses TRBV9 and TRBJ1-2, with 10 positions matching TRBD1. This CDR3 has 12 amino acids. Germline trimming cut 0 bases from V and 14 bases from J; bases unmatched to any gene: 4. In germline, CDR1 is SGDLS, CDR2 YYNGEE.

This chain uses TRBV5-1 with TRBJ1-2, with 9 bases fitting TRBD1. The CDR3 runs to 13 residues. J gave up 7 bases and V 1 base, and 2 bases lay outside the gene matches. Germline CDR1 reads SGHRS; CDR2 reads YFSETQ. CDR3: CASSLLTGGGYTF. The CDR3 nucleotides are TGCGCCAGCAGCTTGTTGACAGGGGGTGGCTACACCTTC.

DNA of the CDR3: TGCAGCGTTGGGGAACAGGGTGAAAGAAAACTGTTTTTT. Translated, it gives CSVGEQGERKLFF. The chain is built from TRBV29-1 and TRBJ1-4, with D possibly matching TRBD1 (6 bases). In germline, CDR1 is SQVTM, CDR2 ANQGSEA. This CDR3 is 13 amino acids long. Trimming removed 4 bases at V and 10 bases at J, with 16 bases between.

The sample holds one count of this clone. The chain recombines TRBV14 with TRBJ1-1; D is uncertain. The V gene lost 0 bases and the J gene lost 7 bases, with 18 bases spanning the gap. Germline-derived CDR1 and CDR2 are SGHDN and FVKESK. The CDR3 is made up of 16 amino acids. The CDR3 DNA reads TGTGCCAGCAGCCAAGATTACGGGGTAAAAGTACTTGAAGCTTTCTTT. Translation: CASSQDYGVKVLEAFF.

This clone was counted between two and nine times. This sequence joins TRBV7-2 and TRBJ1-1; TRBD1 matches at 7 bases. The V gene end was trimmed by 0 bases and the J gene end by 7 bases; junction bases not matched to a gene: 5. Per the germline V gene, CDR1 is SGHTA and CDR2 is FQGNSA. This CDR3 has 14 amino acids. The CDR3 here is CASSLATGALEAFF. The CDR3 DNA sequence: TGTGCCAGCAGCTTAGCTACAGGGGCCCTTGAAGCTTTCTTT.

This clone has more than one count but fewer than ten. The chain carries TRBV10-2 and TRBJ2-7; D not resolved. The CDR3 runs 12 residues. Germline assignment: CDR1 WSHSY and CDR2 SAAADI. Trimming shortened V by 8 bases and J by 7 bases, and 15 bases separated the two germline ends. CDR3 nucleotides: TGCGCCAGCGAGGCTATCCGTGGGGAGCAGTACTTC. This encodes CASEAIRGEQYF.

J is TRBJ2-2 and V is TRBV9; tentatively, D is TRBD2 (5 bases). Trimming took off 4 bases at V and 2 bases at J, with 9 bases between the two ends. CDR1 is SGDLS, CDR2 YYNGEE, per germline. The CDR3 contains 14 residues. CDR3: CASSSGGNTGELFF. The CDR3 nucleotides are TGTGCCAGCAGCTCAGGAGGCAACACCGGGGAGCTGTTTTTT.